This is a list of T cell receptor beta chains from one sample in a study of a mutant IDH1 vaccine in newly diagnosed glioma. These receptors' targets are unknown. Measured with immunoSEQ multiplex PCR; TCRdb has only the in-frame clones, and not every one. The sample has tens of thousands of clones; approximately 89% are singletons. The sequenced sample was PBMCs, obtained from a glioma patient whose treatment included an IDH1 peptide vaccine. These receptors were taken from a man in his forties with glioma. Both conserved end residues are part of each CDR3. A D gene is named only where the DNA matches it firmly. Rows may omit the clone size; those that give it use once, few, many or a size class.

-	TRBV2	once	TRBJ2-1	TGTGCCAGCAGCAGATTCCTTGGGGGAAACAATGAGCAGTTCTTC	CASSRFLGGNNEQFF
TRBD2	TRBV7-2	few	TRBJ2-1	TGTGCCAGCCTAGCGGGATCCCGCTCCTACAATGAGCAGTTCTTC	CASLAGSRSYNEQFF
-	TRBV5-4	-	TRBJ2-3	TGTGCCAGCAGCTTGGACCTCCTCACAGATACGCAGTATTTT	CASSLDLLTDTQYF
-	TRBV11-3	-	TRBJ2-5	TGTGCCAGCAGCTTGGGGTCGGATGGGGGAGGCGGGGAGACCCAGTACTTC	CASSLGSDGGGGETQYF
-	TRBV11-2	-	TRBJ2-2	TGTGCCAGCAGCTTGACAGGGAACACCGGGGAGCTGTTTTTT	CASSLTGNTGELFF
TRBD1	TRBV11-2	-	TRBJ2-5	TGTGCCAGCAGCTTGGGGACAGGGGATGGAGAGACCCAGTACTTC	CASSLGTGDGETQYF
TRBD2	TRBV6-1	-	TRBJ2-2	TGTGCCAGCAGTGCTTTCGGCGGGGGGAACACCGGGGAGCTGTTTTTT	CASSAFGGGNTGELFF
-	TRBV5-1	-	TRBJ1-2	TGCGCCAGCAGCTTGGCCGGGGAGGCCTATGGCTACACCTTC	CASSLAGEAYGYTF
TRBD2	TRBV5-1	once	TRBJ2-2	TGCGCCAGCAGCCCATTAGCGGGGGCGAACACCGGGGAGCTGTTTTTT	CASSPLAGANTGELFF
TRBD2	TRBV2	-	TRBJ2-1	TGTGCCAGCACCATCGGACTAGCCCGAAAATCCTACAATGAGCAGTTCTTC	CASTIGLARKSYNEQFF
-	TRBV19	-	TRBJ1-4	TGTGCCAGTGCCCAGACAGGTGTTAATGAAAAACTGTTTTTT	CASAQTGVNEKLFF
-	TRBV19	-	TRBJ2-3	TGTGCCAGTAGTGAGGGACGCCCGATGCCGCAGTATTTT	CASSEGRPMPQYF
TRBD2	TRBV19	-	TRBJ2-1	TGTGCCAGTAGTACCGGGACTAGCGTCTACAATGAGCAGTTCTTC	CASSTGTSVYNEQFF
TRBD2	TRBV29-1	once	TRBJ2-1	TGCAGCGTCGCTTGGACTAGCCCTAATGAGCAGTTCTTC	CSVAWTSPNEQFF
-	TRBV19	-	TRBJ1-1	TGTGCCAGTAGTAATTGGTATTTAGGGAACACTGAAGCTTTCTTT	CASSNWYLGNTEAFF
-	TRBV7-7	-	TRBJ2-2	TGTGCCAGCAGCCGGGACCCCACCCCGCCCGGGGAGCTGTTTTTT	CASSRDPTPPGELFF
TRBD1	TRBV7-8	once	TRBJ1-2	TGTGCCAGCAGCTTAGGGGATGACAGGGGGCAAGGCTACACCTTC	CASSLGDDRGQGYTF
TRBD1	TRBV6-1	-	TRBJ2-5	TGTGCCAGCAGCGTACAGGGGGAGGAGACCCAGTACTTC	CASSVQGEETQYF
-	TRBV5-4	-	TRBJ2-3	TGTGCCAGCAGCTTGGAGAATACGCAGTATTTT	CASSLENTQYF
-	TRBV28	-	TRBJ2-1	TGTGCCAGCGGGTCGGGTGTCCATGAGCAGTTCTTC	CASGSGVHEQFF
-	TRBV25-1	-	TRBJ1-3	TGTGCCAGCAGTGAATACGTGAGGAGCTCTGGAAACACCATATATTTT	CASSEYVRSSGNTIYF
-	TRBV5-1	-	TRBJ2-3	TGCGCCAGCGGTGGCAGGGATGTGGGTACGCAGTATTTT	CASGGRDVGTQYF
-	TRBV19	-	TRBJ2-1	TGTGCCAGTAGTATAGTCAACAATGAGCAGTTCTTC	CASSIVNNEQFF
-	TRBV30	-	TRBJ1-1	TGTGCCTGGATAGCAGGCACTGAAGCTTTCTTT	CAWIAGTEAFF
-	TRBV25-1	once	TRBJ1-2	TGTGCCAGCAGCCGCCGCGGGTATGGCTACACCTTC	CASSRRGYGYTF
-	TRBV6-1	-	TRBJ2-3	TGTGCCAGCAGTAGGGTCAGCCGCACAGATACGCAGTATTTT	CASSRVSRTDTQYF
TRBD1	TRBV11-2	-	TRBJ1-6	TGTGCCAGCAGGACAGGGTGGAATTCACCCCTCCACTTT	CASRTGWNSPLHF
TRBD2	TRBV11-3	-	TRBJ2-3	TGTGCCAGCAGCTTAGGACTAGCCGTCGGAGACACAGATACGCAGTATTTT	CASSLGLAVGDTDTQYF
TRBD2	TRBV5-4	-	TRBJ2-7	TGTGCCAGCAGCCCCCGGACTAGCGGAGGCCTAGGGGAGCAGTACTTC	CASSPRTSGGLGEQYF
-	TRBV9	medium-sized	TRBJ1-1	TGTGCCAGCAGCGTAAACTGGGGGAACACTGAAGCTTTCTTT	CASSVNWGNTEAFF
-	TRBV6-5	-	TRBJ2-3	TGTGCCAGCAGTGGGACCACAGATACGCAGTATTTT	CASSGTTDTQYF
TRBD1	TRBV10-2	-	TRBJ1-6	TGCGCCAGCACCTCGGGACAGGGGGGACTGGATTCACCCCTCCACTTT	CASTSGQGGLDSPLHF
-	TRBV28	once	TRBJ1-5	TGTGCCAGCAGTTTAATCTATAGCAATCAGCCCCAGCATTTT	CASSLIYSNQPQHF
TRBD2	TRBV10-1	-	TRBJ2-3	TGCGCCAGCAGTGAAGGGACTAGCGGGAGAACAGATACGCAGTATTTT	CASSEGTSGRTDTQYF
-	TRBV6-6	-	TRBJ1-5	TGTGCCAGCAGATCTCAGGGGTTAGGGCCCCAGCATTTT	CASRSQGLGPQHF
TRBD1	TRBV9	-	TRBJ1-3	TGTGCCAGCAGCACCAGGGAGGGGGCGTTTACGGAACCGCTTGGAAACACCATATATTTT	CASSTREGAFTEPLGNTIYF
TRBD1	TRBV6-1	-	TRBJ1-4	TGTGCCAGCAGGCCTCGACAGGGCAGCAATGAAAAACTGTTTTTT	CASRPRQGSNEKLFF
-	TRBV28	-	TRBJ1-1	TGTGCCAGCAGTCTTGGACAGATGAACACTGAAGCTTTCTTT	CASSLGQMNTEAFF
TRBD1	TRBV18	-	TRBJ1-4	TGTGCCAGCTCACCGGATCAGGGGGCAGACGAAAAACTGTTTTTT	CASSPDQGADEKLFF
TRBD1	TRBV6-6	-	TRBJ1-2	TGTGCCAGCAGTTACGGCAAGACAGGGAGGGATGGCTACACCTTC	CASSYGKTGRDGYTF
TRBD1	TRBV6-1	-	TRBJ2-2	TGTGCCAGCAGTGACCCCTCAGGGGGCAGGTACACCGGGGAGCTGTTTTTT	CASSDPSGGRYTGELFF